These 5 T cell receptor beta chains share one sample of origin, sequenced in a study of low-dose radiotherapy and immunotherapy resistance in tumors. First-strand cDNA used TRAV- and TRBV-specific primers, covering alpha and beta chains. TCR amplification involved about 20 PCR cycles with a constant-region primer and V-primer adapter. TCRdb reprocessed the reads with MiXCR, giving one entry per CDR3 protein. The sample records tens of thousands of distinct CDR3 sequences, roughly 29% being singletons. Time point described: before trial treatment. This specimen consisted of PBMCs, obtained before treatment. The receptors shown here come from a male donor with rectosigmoid adenocarcinoma.

This clonotype was observed a few times. V and J are TRBV20-1 and TRBJ1-4, with D possibly TRBD1 on 5 matching bases. Looked up from germline, CDR1 is DFQATT and CDR2 is SNEGSKA (reference sequence). The CDR3 is made up of 13 amino acids. V lost 6 bases and J lost 0, with 8 bases in between. The CDR3 nucleotides are TGCAGTGCGCTCAGGGCAACTAATGAAAAACTGTTTTTT. Translating gives CSALRATNEKLFF.

There are many counts of this clonotype. V usage is TRBV12-3 or TRBV12-4 and J usage is TRBJ1-4, with D unresolved. V was pared by 5 bases and J by 6 bases, with 22 bases between. This CDR3 spans 17 amino acids. The CDR3 nucleotides read TGTGCCAGCAGTCCACAGCCCCCGGGGTCACCCCATGAAAAACTGTTTTTT. Its protein product is CASSPQPPGSPHEKLFF.

This clonotype was detected many times. This sequence joins TRBV19 and TRBJ2-3; D call uncertain. Trimming cost V 1 base and J 2 bases, with 13 bases left between them. CDR1 is LNHDA, CDR2 SQIVND, per germline (reference sequence). The CDR3 is 16 amino acids. The DNA for the CDR3 is TGTGCCAGTAGTATAGCCCGGTGGCGGCACACAGATACGCAGTATTTT. Amino acids: CASSIARWRHTDTQYF.

This clonotype has a count of ten or more. The chain combines TRBV28 with TRBJ2-7, with D tentatively TRBD1 (6 bases). V lost 2 bases, J lost 1 base, and 12 bases lay in between. Germline CDR1 reads MDHEN; CDR2 reads SYDVKM. The length of the CDR3 is 15 residues. The DNA for the CDR3 is TGTGCCAGCAGTTTAACCCCCGGGACATCCTACGAGCAGTACTTC. Encoded protein: CASSLTPGTSYEQYF. The full variable domain, completed using reference TRBV28 and TRBJ2-7, is DVKVTQSSRYLVKRTGEKVFLECVQDMDHENMFWYRQDPGLGLRLIYFSYDVKMKEKGDIPEGYSVSREKKERFSLILESASTNQTSMYLCASSLTPGTSYEQYFGPGTRLTVT.

Regarding this clonotype: Sequence at one end of the junction differs from germline and may be a read error. CDR3 bases: TGTGCCAGCAGTATAGTGGTCGGCACTGAAGCTCTCTTT. Translated: CASSIVVGTEALF. V usage is TRBV28 and J usage is TRBJ1-1; D not resolved. This CDR3 is built from 13 residues. Germline V lookup: CDR1 MDHEN, CDR2 SYDVKM.